Listed below are T cell receptor beta chains from one sample, sequenced in a study of T-cell reconstitution after alpha-beta-depleted transplantation in children. MiXCR, run by TCRdb on the PCR reads, gives a single entry per CDR3 protein. Found here are roughly 300,000 distinct CDR3 sequences, 10% of them singletons; the top ten hold 2% to 2.5%. This specimen was PBMCs from the stem cell graft donor, taken from the stem cell graft. The receptors derive from a human donor who donated a stem cell graft to a child with acute lymphoblastic leukemia. Each CDR3 is given with its conserved first and last residue. Fields, in order: J gene, V gene, D gene, clone size, CDR3 DNA, CDR3 protein. D genes are given only for firm matches. Size values are once, few and many counts, or a class for expanded clones, and some rows have none.

j_gene: TRBJ1-2; v_gene: TRBV18; d_gene: NA; abundance: few; CDR3nt: TGTGCCAGCTCCCCGGAGGTCGGCTTGGCTTATGGCTACACCTTC; CDR3aa: CASSPEVGLAYGYTF
j_gene: TRBJ2-1; v_gene: TRBV4-1; d_gene: NA; abundance: NA; CDR3nt: TGCGCCAGCAGCCGCGACACTAGCACACTCTACAATGAGCAGTTCTTC; CDR3aa: CASSRDTSTLYNEQFF
j_gene: TRBJ1-5; v_gene: TRBV5-1; d_gene: NA; abundance: many; CDR3nt: TGCGCCAGCAGCCAGGACACCAATCAGCCCCAGCATTTT; CDR3aa: CASSQDTNQPQHF
j_gene: TRBJ2-4; v_gene: TRBV11-2; d_gene: TRBD1; abundance: many; CDR3nt: TGTGCCAGCAGCACCCTGGGACAGGCTCTAGCCAAAAACATTCAGTACTTC; CDR3aa: CASSTLGQALAKNIQYF
j_gene: TRBJ2-1; v_gene: TRBV25-1; d_gene: TRBD1; abundance: few; CDR3nt: TGTGCCAGCACCGTAACAGGGGGCAACGAGCAGTTCTTC; CDR3aa: CASTVTGGNEQFF
j_gene: TRBJ2-2; v_gene: TRBV12-3/TRBV12-4; d_gene: NA; abundance: NA; CDR3nt: TGTGCCAGCAGTCCTTACCGGGCCGAGAACACCGGGGAGCTGTTTTTT; CDR3aa: CASSPYRAENTGELFF
j_gene: TRBJ2-5; v_gene: TRBV29-1; d_gene: TRBD1; abundance: few; CDR3nt: TGCAGCGTCCGACAGGGGAAGTACCAAGAGACCCAGTACTTC; CDR3aa: CSVRQGKYQETQYF
j_gene: TRBJ2-1; v_gene: TRBV7-9; d_gene: NA; abundance: many; CDR3nt: TGTGCCAGCAGCTTTAGCGGAGCTTTCTACAATGAGCAGTTCTTC; CDR3aa: CASSFSGAFYNEQFF
j_gene: TRBJ1-1; v_gene: TRBV5-1; d_gene: NA; abundance: few; CDR3nt: TGCGCCAGCAGCTTGACAGTTACCGTGAACACTGAAGCTTTCTTT; CDR3aa: CASSLTVTVNTEAFF
j_gene: TRBJ2-3; v_gene: TRBV28; d_gene: NA; abundance: few; CDR3nt: TGTGCCAGCGGGGAGCCCAAAAGGGATACGCAGTATTTT; CDR3aa: CASGEPKRDTQYF
j_gene: TRBJ2-1; v_gene: TRBV20-1; d_gene: TRBD2; abundance: few; CDR3nt: TGCAGTGCTAGACTAGCGGGAACCTCCTACAATGAGCAGTTCTTC; CDR3aa: CSARLAGTSYNEQFF
j_gene: TRBJ2-1; v_gene: TRBV20-1; d_gene: NA; abundance: NA; CDR3nt: TGCAGTGCTAGCCTCCCCGGAGCGGCCGCTTGGCAGTTCTTC; CDR3aa: CSASLPGAAAWQFF
j_gene: TRBJ1-2; v_gene: TRBV20-1; d_gene: NA; abundance: few; CDR3nt: TGCAGTGCGATAACAGGGAGCTATGGCTACACCTTC; CDR3aa: CSAITGSYGYTF
j_gene: TRBJ2-7; v_gene: TRBV20-1; d_gene: TRBD2; abundance: few; CDR3nt: TGCAGTGCTAAAAAGCGGGAGGAGGGGGTTTTC; CDR3aa: CSAKKREEGVF
j_gene: TRBJ2-2; v_gene: TRBV28; d_gene: NA; abundance: few; CDR3nt: TGTGCCAGCAGGCGACGGGTTGAGGCCGGGGAGCTGTTTTTT; CDR3aa: CASRRRVEAGELFF
j_gene: TRBJ2-2; v_gene: TRBV18; d_gene: TRBD2; abundance: many; CDR3nt: TGTGCCAGCTCACCTGGACTAGCGGATACCGGGGAGCTGTTTTTT; CDR3aa: CASSPGLADTGELFF
j_gene: TRBJ2-5; v_gene: TRBV12-3/TRBV12-4; d_gene: NA; abundance: few; CDR3nt: TGTGCCAGCAGTCCCGTCCGAGGGCGGGAGACCCAGTACTTC; CDR3aa: CASSPVRGRETQYF
j_gene: TRBJ1-5; v_gene: TRBV4-1; d_gene: NA; abundance: NA; CDR3nt: TGCGCCAGCAGCCAACCCGGGCGGGGGCGCGAGGGCCAGCCCCAGCATTTT; CDR3aa: CASSQPGRGREGQPQHF
j_gene: TRBJ2-5; v_gene: TRBV12-3/TRBV12-4; d_gene: NA; abundance: few; CDR3nt: TGTGCCACCACCGGGGTTCTCGACCAAGAGACCCAGTACTTC; CDR3aa: CATTGVLDQETQYF
j_gene: TRBJ1-1; v_gene: TRBV6-2/TRBV6-3; d_gene: NA; abundance: NA; CDR3nt: TGTGCCAGCAGCCTTCAGATTAACACTGAAGCTTTCTTT; CDR3aa: CASSLQINTEAFF
j_gene: TRBJ2-7; v_gene: TRBV10-3; d_gene: TRBD2; abundance: NA; CDR3nt: TGTGCCATCAGTGAGCCTAGCGGGAGGAGCTACGAGCAGTACTTC; CDR3aa: CAISEPSGRSYEQYF
j_gene: TRBJ1-1; v_gene: TRBV20-1; d_gene: NA; abundance: few; CDR3nt: TGCAGTGCGCTATCCGGGACCCGCTCGACTGAAGCTTTCTTT; CDR3aa: CSALSGTRSTEAFF
j_gene: TRBJ2-7; v_gene: TRBV5-5; d_gene: NA; abundance: many; CDR3nt: TGTGCCAGCAGCCTGGGACCCTTTTACGAGCAGTACTTC; CDR3aa: CASSLGPFYEQYF
j_gene: TRBJ2-7; v_gene: TRBV10-3; d_gene: TRBD2; abundance: few; CDR3nt: TGTGCCTCGGGACTAGCGGGCTTCCGGGAGCAGTACTTC; CDR3aa: CASGLAGFREQYF
j_gene: TRBJ2-2; v_gene: TRBV30; d_gene: NA; abundance: few; CDR3nt: TGTGCCTGGAGTTCCCTGAACACCGGGGAGCTGTTTTTT; CDR3aa: CAWSSLNTGELFF
j_gene: TRBJ2-1; v_gene: TRBV27; d_gene: TRBD1; abundance: few; CDR3nt: TGTGCCAGCAGTACGCCGGGACAGGGGGGCTATGAGCAGTTCTTC; CDR3aa: CASSTPGQGGYEQFF
j_gene: TRBJ2-5; v_gene: TRBV7-8; d_gene: NA; abundance: once; CDR3nt: TGTGCCAGCAGCTTAGCGCTAGACATACGGTACCAAGAGACCCAGTACTTC; CDR3aa: CASSLALDIRYQETQYF
j_gene: TRBJ2-5; v_gene: TRBV5-1; d_gene: TRBD2; abundance: NA; CDR3nt: TGCGCCAGCAGCTCCCACTGGACTAGCAGAGAGACCCAGTACTTC; CDR3aa: CASSSHWTSRETQYF
j_gene: TRBJ1-2; v_gene: TRBV12-3/TRBV12-4; d_gene: TRBD1; abundance: few; CDR3nt: TGTGCCAGCAGCCCAGGGGGTTCTGGCTACACCTTC; CDR3aa: CASSPGGSGYTF
j_gene: TRBJ2-2; v_gene: TRBV3-1; d_gene: TRBD2; abundance: NA; CDR3nt: TGTGCCAGCAGCCGCATACTAGCGGGAGGCAGCGGGGAGCTGTTTTTT; CDR3aa: CASSRILAGGSGELFF
j_gene: TRBJ2-1; v_gene: TRBV21-1; d_gene: NA; abundance: few; CDR3nt: TGTGCCAATGACAGTACCCATGAGCAGTTCTTC; CDR3aa: CANDSTHEQFF
j_gene: TRBJ1-3; v_gene: TRBV4-1; d_gene: NA; abundance: few; CDR3nt: TGCGCCAGCAGCCGCGCAAACCCGGGAGCCTCTGGAAACACCATATATTTT; CDR3aa: CASSRANPGASGNTIYF
j_gene: TRBJ2-5; v_gene: TRBV29-1; d_gene: TRBD2; abundance: few; CDR3nt: TGCAGCGTCCTAGGACTAGCGGGCCTTCAAGAGACCCAGTACTTC; CDR3aa: CSVLGLAGLQETQYF